This T cell receptor beta chain was recovered during a study of T cells after posttransplantation cyclophosphamide. As for this clone: The target antigen is unknown.

A marrow graft followed busulfan-fludarabine conditioning, with cyclophosphamide on days +3 and +4. Between the trimmed V and J ends, which lost 6 bases and 10 bases, there was a span of 16 bases. CDR1 and CDR2 from the germline V gene are MDHEN and SYDVKM. The length of the CDR3 is 14 residues. TCRdb's table, derived via immunoSEQ multiplex PCR, lists solely in-frame clones and lacks some. The table has tens of thousands of clones, 70% to 90% seen once. Findings and limits, study-wide: Recipient CMV seropositivity and CMV reactivation strongly tracked TRB clonality. TRB overlap between skin or GI tissue T cells and blood was limited.

This specimen was PBMCs, taken after allogeneic stem cell transplant with posttransplant cyclophosphamide. The receptor's source is a female patient between 25 and 45 years old who received an allogeneic stem cell transplant from an unrelated donor, was CMV-positive, and had no GVHD. Some T cells may possibly be graft donor cells. V usage is TRBV28 and J usage is TRBJ1-6; D not certain. The chain's CDR3 is CASSGAQVRSPLHF. For the CDR3, the DNA is TGTGCCAGCAGCGGCGCGCAGGTACGGTCACCCCTCCACTTT.